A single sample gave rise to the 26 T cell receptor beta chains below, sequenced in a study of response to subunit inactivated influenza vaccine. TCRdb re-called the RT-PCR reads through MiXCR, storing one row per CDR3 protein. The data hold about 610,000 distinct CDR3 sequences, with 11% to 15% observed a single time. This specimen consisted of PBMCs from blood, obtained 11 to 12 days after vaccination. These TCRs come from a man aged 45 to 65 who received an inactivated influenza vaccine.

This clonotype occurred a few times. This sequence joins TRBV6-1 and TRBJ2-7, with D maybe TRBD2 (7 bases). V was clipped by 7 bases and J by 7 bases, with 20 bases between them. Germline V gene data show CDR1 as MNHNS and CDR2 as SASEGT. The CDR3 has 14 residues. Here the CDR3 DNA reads TGTGCCAGCACCCCCACTGGGGGGGCTGGTGAGCAGTACTTC. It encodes CASTPTGGAGEQYF.

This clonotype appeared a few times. DNA for the CDR3: TGTGCCAGCAGCCAAGATATACAGGGCCAAACTATCTCTGGGGCCAACGTCCTGACTTTC. Amino acids: CASSQDIQGQTISGANVLTF. The chain couples TRBV3-1 to TRBJ2-6; D may be TRBD1 (6 bases). Germline assignment: CDR1 LGHDT and CDR2 YNNKEL (reference sequence). The CDR3 is made up of 20 amino acids. The germline V and J ends were trimmed by 0 bases and 0 bases, with 18 bases remaining between them.

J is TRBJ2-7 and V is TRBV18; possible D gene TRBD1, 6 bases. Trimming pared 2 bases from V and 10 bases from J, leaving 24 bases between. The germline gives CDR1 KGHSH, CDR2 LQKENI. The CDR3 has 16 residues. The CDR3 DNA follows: TGTGCCAGCTCACCAGAGGCTGGGGGCGGACTGCACGGACAGTACTTC. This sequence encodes CASSPEAGGGLHGQYF.

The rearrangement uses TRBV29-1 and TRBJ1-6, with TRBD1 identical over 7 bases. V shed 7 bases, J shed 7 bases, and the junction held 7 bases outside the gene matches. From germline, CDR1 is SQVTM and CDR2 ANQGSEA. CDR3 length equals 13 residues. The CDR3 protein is CSASGGPNSPLHF. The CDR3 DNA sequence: TGCAGCGCATCAGGGGGTCCCAATTCACCCCTCCACTTT.

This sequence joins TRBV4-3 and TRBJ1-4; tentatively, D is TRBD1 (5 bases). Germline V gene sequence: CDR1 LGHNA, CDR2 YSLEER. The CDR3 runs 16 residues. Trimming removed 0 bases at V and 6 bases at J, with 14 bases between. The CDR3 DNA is TGCGCCAGCAGCCAAGAACGTAGGGGAAACCATGAAAAACTGTTTTTT. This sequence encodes CASSQERRGNHEKLFF.

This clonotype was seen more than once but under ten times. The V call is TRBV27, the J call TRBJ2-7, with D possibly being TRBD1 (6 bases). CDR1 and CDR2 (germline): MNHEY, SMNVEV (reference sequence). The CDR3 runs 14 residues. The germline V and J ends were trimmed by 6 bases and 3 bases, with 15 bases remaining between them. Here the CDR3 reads CASRGGPVGYEQYF. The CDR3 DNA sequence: TGTGCCAGCAGAGGGGGACCTGTCGGCTACGAGCAGTACTTC.

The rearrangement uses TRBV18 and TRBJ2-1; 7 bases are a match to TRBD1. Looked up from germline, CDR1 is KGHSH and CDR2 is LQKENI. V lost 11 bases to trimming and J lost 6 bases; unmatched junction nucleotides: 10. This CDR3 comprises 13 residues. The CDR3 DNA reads TGTGCCTCCCGGACGAACAGGGGCAATGAGCAGTTCTTC. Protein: CASRTNRGNEQFF.

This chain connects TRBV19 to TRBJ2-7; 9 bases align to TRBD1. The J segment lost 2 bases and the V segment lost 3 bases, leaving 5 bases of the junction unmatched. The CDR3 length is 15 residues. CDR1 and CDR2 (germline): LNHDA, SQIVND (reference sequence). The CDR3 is CASSIGTGMAYEQYF. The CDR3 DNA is TGTGCCAGTAGTATCGGGACAGGGATGGCCTACGAGCAGTACTTC.

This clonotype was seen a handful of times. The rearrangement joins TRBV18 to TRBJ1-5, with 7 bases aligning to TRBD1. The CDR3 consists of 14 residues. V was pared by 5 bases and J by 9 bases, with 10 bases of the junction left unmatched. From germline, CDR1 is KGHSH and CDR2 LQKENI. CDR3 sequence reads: CASSYGTDNRPQHF. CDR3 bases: TGTGCCAGCTCATATGGGACAGACAACCGGCCCCAGCATTTT.

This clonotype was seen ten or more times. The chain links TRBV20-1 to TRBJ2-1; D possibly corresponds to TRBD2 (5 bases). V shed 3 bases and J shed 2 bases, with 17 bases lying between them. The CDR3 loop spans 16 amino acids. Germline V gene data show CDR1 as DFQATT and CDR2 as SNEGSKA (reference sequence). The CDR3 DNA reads TGCAGTGCTAGCCCCCCGAGCGGTAAACCCTACAATGAGCAGTTCTTC. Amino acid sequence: CSASPPSGKPYNEQFF.

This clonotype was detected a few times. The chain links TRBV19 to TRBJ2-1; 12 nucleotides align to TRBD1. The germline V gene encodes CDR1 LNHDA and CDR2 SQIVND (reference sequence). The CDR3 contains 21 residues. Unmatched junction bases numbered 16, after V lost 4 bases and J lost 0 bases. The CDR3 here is CASSRGQGALIPLSSYNEQFF. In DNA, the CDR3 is TGTGCCAGTAGTAGGGGACAGGGGGCTCTGATTCCGCTCAGCTCCTACAATGAGCAGTTCTTC.

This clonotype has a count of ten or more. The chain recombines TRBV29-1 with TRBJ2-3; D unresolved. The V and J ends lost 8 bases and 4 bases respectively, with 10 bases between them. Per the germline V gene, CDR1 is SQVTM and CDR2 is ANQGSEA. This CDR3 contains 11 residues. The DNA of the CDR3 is TGCAGCATCTACAGAGCAGATACGCAGTATTTT. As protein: CSIYRADTQYF.

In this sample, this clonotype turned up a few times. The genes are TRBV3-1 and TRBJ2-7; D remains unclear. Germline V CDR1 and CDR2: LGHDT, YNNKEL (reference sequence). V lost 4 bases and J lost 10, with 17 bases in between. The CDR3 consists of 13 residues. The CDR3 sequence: CASSPASRSLQYF. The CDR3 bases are TGTGCCAGCAGCCCCGCGTCGCGATCGTTACAGTACTTC.

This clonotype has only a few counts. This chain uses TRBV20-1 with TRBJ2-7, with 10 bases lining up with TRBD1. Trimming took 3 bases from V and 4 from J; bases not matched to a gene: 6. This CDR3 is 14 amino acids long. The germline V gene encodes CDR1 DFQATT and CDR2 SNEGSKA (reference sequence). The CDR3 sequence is CSASLRGQGYEQYF. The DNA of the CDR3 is TGCAGTGCTAGTTTAAGGGGACAGGGGTACGAGCAGTACTTC.

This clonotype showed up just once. Here the CDR3 reads CSARDIAPKGYNEQFF. The CDR3 DNA reads as TGCAGTGCTAGAGATATCGCCCCAAAGGGCTACAATGAGCAGTTCTTC. The V and J genes are TRBV20-1 and TRBJ2-1, with unresolved D. With 0 bases removed from V and 3 bases from J, the gap between germline ends came to 15 bases. Germline CDR1 reads DFQATT; CDR2 reads SNEGSKA (reference sequence). There are 16 residues in the CDR3.

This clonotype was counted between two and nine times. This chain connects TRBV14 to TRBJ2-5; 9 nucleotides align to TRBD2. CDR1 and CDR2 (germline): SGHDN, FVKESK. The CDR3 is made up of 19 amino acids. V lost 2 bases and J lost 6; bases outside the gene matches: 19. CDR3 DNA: TGTGCCAGCAGCCAAAGACTAGCGGAACCGAAACCTTGGGGAAAGACCCAGTACTTC. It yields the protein CASSQRLAEPKPWGKTQYF.

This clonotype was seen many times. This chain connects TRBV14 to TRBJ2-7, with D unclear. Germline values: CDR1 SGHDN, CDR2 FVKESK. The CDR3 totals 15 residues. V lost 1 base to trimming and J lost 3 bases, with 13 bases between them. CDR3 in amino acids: CASSQGFGRDYEQYF. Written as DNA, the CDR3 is TGTGCCAGCAGCCAAGGCTTCGGCCGAGACTACGAGCAGTACTTC. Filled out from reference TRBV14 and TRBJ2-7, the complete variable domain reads EAGVTQFPSHSVIEKGQTVTLRCDPISGHDNLYWYRRVMGKEIKFLLHFVKESKQDESGMPNNRFLAERTGGTYSTLKVQPAELEDSGVYFCASSQGFGRDYEQYFGPGTRLTVT.

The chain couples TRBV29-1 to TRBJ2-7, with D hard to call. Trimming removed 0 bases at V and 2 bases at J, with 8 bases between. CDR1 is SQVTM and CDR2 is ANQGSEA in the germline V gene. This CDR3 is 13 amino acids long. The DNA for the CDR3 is TGCAGCGTTGAAGACCCAGGAACCTACGAGCAGTACTTC. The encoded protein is CSVEDPGTYEQYF.

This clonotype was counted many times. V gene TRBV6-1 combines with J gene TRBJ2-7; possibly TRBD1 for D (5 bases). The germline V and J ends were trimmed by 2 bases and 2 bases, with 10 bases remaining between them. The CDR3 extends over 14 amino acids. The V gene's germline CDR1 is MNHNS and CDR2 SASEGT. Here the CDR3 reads CASSENDSTYEQYF. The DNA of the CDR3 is TGTGCCAGCAGTGAAAATGACAGCACCTACGAGCAGTACTTC.

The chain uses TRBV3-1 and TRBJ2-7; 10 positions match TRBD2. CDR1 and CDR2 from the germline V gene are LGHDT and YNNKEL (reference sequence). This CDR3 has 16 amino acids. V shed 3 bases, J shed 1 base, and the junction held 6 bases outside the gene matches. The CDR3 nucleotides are TGTGCCAGCAGCCACCCTCTAGCGGGGGAGTCCTACGAGCAGTACTTC. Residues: CASSHPLAGESYEQYF.

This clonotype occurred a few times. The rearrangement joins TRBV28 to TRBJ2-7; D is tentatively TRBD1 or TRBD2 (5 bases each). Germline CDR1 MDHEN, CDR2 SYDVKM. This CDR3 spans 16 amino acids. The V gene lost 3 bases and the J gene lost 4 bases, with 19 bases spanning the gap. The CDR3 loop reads CASSFASRDPPYEQYF. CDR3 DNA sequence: TGTGCCAGCAGTTTCGCCTCCAGGGACCCCCCTTACGAGCAGTACTTC.

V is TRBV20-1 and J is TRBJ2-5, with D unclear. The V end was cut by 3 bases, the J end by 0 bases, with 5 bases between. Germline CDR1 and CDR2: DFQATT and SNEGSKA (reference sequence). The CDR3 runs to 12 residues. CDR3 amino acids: CSARRYQETQYF. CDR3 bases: TGCAGTGCTAGGAGGTACCAAGAGACCCAGTACTTC.

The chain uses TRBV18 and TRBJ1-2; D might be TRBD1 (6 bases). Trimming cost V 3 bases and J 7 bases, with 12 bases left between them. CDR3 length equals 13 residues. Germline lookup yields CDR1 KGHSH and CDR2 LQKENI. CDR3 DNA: TGTGCCAGCTCACCGGGGGCCGTGGGTGGCTACACCTTC. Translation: CASSPGAVGGYTF.

CDR3 DNA sequence: TGCGCCAGCAGCTTGGGATGGGGGAAAGCTTTCTTT. Its protein is CASSLGWGKAFF. This chain uses TRBV5-1 with TRBJ1-1; a weak D match, TRBD1 (5 bases). The CDR3 covers 12 residues. Germline values: CDR1 SGHRS, CDR2 YFSETQ. Trimming left V 0 bases short and J 9 bases short, with 9 bases between.

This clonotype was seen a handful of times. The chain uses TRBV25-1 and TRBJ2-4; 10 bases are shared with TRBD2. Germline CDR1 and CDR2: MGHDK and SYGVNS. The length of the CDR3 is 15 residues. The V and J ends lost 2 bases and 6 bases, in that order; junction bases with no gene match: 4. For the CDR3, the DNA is TGTGCCAGCAGTGAAACTAGCGGGATGGCAAACATTCAGTACTTC. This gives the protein CASSETSGMANIQYF.

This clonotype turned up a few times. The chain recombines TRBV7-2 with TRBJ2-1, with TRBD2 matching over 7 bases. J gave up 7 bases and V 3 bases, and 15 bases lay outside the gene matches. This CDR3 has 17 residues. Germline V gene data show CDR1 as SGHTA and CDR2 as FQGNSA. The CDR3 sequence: CASSLSWGGPRRNEQFF. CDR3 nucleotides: TGTGCCAGCAGCTTGTCCTGGGGGGGACCGCGAAGGAATGAGCAGTTCTTC. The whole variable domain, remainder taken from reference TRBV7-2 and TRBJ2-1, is GAGVSQSPSNKVTEKGKDVELRCDPISGHTALYWYRQSLGQGLEFLIYFQGNSAPDKSGLPSDRFSAERTGGSVSTLTIQRTQQEDSAVYLCASSLSWGGPRRNEQFFGPGTRLTVL.